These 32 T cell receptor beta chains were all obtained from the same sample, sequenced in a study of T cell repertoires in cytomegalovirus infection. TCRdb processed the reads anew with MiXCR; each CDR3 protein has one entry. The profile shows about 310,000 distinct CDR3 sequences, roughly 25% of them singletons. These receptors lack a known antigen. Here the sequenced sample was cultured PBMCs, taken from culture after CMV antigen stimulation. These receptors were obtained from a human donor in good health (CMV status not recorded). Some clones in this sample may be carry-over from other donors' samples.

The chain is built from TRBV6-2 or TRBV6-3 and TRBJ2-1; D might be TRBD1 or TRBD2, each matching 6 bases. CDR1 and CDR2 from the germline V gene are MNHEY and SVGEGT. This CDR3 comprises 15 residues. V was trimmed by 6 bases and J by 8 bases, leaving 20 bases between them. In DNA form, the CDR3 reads TGTGCCAGCAGGATGATCGGGGGCAATGGTTATGAGCAGTTCTTC. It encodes CASRMIGGNGYEQFF.

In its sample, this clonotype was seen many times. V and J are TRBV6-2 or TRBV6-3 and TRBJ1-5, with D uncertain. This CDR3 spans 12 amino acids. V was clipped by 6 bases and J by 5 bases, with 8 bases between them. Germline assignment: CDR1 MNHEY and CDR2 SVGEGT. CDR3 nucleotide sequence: TGTGCCAGCAGCTACGGGGATCAGCCCCAGCATTTT. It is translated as CASSYGDQPQHF.

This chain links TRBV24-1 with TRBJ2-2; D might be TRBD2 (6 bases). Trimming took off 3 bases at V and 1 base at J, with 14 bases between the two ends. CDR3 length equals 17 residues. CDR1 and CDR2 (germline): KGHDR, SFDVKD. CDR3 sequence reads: CATSDPRDRQNTGELFF. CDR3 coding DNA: TGTGCCACCAGTGATCCGCGGGACCGACAGAACACCGGGGAGCTGTTTTTT.

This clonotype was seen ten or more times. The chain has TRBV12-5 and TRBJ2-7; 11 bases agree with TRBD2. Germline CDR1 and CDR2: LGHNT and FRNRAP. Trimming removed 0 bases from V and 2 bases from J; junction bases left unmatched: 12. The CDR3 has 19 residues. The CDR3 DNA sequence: TGTGCTAGTGGTTTGGTAAGCGGGACTAGCGGAATTATTGCCTACGAGCAGTACGTC. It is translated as CASGLVSGTSGIIAYEQYV.

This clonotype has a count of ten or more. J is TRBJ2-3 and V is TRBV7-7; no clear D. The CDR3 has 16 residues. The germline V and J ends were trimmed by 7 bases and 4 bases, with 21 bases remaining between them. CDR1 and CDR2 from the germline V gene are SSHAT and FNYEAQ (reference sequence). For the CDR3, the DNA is TGTGCCAGCACCCCCGTTTACGCGCGGAACCCAGATACGCAGTATTTT. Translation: CASTPVYARNPDTQYF. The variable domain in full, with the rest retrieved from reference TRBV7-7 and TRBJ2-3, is GAGVSQSPRYKVTKRGQDVTLRCDPISSHATLYWYQQALGQGPEFLTYFNYEAQPDKSGLPSDRFSAERPEGSISTLTIQRTEQRDSAMYRCASTPVYARNPDTQYFGPGTRLTVL.

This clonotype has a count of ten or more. The CDR3 loop is CASSVRRAGGLETQYF. The CDR3, as DNA: TGTGCCAGCAGCGTTAGGCGGGCTGGGGGTTTAGAGACCCAGTACTTC. The chain joins TRBV7-8 to TRBJ2-5, with D perhaps TRBD1 or TRBD2 (5 bases each). Germline V gene data show CDR1 as SGHVS and CDR2 as FQNEAQ. V was trimmed by 5 bases and J by 4 bases, leaving 20 bases between them. The CDR3 contains 16 residues.

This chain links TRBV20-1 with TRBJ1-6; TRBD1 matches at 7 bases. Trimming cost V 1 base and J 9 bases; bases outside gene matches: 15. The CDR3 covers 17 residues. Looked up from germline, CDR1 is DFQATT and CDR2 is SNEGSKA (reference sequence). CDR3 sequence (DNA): TGCAGTGCTAGAGCGCCACAGGGGTTCGGGTTAGGTTCACCCCTCCACTTT. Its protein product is CSARAPQGFGLGSPLHF.

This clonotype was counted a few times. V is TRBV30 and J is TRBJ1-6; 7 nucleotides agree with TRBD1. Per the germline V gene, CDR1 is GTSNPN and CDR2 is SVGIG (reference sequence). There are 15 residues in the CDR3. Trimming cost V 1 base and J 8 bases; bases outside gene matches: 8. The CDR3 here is CAWSGDSYMDSPLHF. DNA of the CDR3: TGTGCCTGGAGTGGGGACAGTTATATGGATTCACCCCTCCACTTT. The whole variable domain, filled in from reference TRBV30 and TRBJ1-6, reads SQTIHQWPATLVQPVGSPLSLECTVEGTSNPNLYWYRQAAGRGLQLLFYSVGIGQISSEVPQNLSASRPQDRQFILSSKKLLLSDSGFYLCAWSGDSYMDSPLHFGNGTRLTVT.

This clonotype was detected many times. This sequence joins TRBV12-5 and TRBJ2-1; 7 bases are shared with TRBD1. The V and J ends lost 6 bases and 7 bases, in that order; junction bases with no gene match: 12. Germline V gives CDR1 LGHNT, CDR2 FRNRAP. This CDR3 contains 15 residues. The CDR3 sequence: CASGPTGVRWNEQFF. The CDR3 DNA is TGTGCTAGTGGCCCCACAGGGGTTCGATGGAATGAGCAGTTCTTC.

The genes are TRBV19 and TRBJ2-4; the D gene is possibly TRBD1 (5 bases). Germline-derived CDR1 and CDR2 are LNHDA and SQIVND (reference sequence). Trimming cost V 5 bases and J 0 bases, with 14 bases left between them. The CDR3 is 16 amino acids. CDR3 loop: CASSDSGRGAKNIQYF. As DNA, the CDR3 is TGTGCCAGTAGTGATTCTGGTAGGGGAGCCAAAAACATTCAGTACTTC.

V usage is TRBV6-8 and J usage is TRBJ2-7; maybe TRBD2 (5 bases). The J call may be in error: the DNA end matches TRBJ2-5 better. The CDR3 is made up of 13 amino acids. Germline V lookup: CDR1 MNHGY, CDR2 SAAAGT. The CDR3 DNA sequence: TGTGCCAGCAGCCGCCTCAGCGGAGAGACCCAGTACTTC. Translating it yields CASSRLSGETQYF.

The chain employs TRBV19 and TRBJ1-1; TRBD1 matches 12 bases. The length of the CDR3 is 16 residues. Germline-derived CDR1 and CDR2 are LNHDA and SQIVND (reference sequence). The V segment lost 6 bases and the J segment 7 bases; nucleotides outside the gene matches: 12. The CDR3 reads CASRRPGTGGAGEAFF. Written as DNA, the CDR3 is TGTGCCAGTAGACGTCCCGGGACAGGGGGCGCGGGTGAAGCTTTCTTT.

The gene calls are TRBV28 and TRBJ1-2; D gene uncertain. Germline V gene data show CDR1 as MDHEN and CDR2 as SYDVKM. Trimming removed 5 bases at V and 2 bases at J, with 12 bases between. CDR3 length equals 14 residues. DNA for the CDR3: TGTGCCAGCAGTCCACGGCTCACCAACTATGGCTACACCTTC. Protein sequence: CASSPRLTNYGYTF.

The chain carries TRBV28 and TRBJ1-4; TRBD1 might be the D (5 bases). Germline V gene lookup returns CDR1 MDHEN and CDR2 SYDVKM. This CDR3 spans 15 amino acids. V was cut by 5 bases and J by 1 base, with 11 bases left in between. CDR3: CASSPTGQTNEKLFF. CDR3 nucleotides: TGTGCCAGCAGTCCAACAGGCCAAACTAATGAAAAACTGTTTTTT.

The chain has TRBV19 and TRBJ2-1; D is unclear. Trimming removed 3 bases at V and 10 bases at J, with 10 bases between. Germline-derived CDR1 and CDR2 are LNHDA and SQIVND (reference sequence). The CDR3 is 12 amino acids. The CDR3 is CASSIQFGEQFF. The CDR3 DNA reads TGTGCCAGTAGTATCCAATTCGGGGAGCAGTTCTTC. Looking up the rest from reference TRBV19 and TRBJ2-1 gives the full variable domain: DGGITQSPKYLFRKEGQNVTLSCEQNLNHDAMYWYRQDPGQGLRLIYYSQIVNDFQKGDIAEGYSVSREKKESFPLTVTSAQKNPTAFYLCASSIQFGEQFFGPGTRLTVL.

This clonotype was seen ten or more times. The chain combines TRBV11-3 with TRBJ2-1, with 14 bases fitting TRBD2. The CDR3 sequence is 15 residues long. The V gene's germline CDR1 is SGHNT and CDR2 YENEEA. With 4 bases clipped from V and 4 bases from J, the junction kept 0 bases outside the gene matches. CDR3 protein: CASSWTSGRYNEQFF. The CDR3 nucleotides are TGTGCCAGCAGCTGGACTAGCGGGAGGTACAATGAGCAGTTCTTC.

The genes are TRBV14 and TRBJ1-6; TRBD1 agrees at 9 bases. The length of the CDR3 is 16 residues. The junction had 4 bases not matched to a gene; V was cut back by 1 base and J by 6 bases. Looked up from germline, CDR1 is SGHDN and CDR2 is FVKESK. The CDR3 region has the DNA TGTGCCAGCAGCCAAGTCCAGGACAGGGGTAATTCACCCCTCCACTTT. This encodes CASSQVQDRGNSPLHF.

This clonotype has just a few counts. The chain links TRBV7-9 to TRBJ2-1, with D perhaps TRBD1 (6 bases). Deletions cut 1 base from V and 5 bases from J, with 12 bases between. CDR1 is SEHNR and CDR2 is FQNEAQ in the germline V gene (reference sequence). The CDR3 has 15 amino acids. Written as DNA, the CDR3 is TGTGCCAGCAGCTTAGGGACAGCAGGGAACAATGAGCAGTTCTTC. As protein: CASSLGTAGNNEQFF. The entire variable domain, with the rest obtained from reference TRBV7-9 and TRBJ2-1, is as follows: DTGVSQNPRHKITKRGQNVTFRCDPISEHNRLYWYRQTLGQGPEFLTYFQNEAQLEKSRLLSDRFSAERPKGSFSTLEIQRTEQGDSAMYLCASSLGTAGNNEQFFGPGTRLTVL.

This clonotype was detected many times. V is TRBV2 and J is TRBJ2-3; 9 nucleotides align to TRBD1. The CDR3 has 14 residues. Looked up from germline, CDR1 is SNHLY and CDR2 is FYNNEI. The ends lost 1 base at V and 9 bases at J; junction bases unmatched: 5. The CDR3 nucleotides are TGTGCCAGCAGTGAAGATGCCGGGACAGGGACGCAGTATTTT. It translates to CASSEDAGTGTQYF.

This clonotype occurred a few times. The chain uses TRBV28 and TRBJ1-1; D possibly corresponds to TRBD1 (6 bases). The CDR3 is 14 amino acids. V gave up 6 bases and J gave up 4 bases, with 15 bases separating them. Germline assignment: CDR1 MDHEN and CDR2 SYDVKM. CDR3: CASSSAGVGTEAFF. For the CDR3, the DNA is TGTGCCAGCAGCTCCGCAGGGGTGGGCACTGAAGCTTTCTTT.

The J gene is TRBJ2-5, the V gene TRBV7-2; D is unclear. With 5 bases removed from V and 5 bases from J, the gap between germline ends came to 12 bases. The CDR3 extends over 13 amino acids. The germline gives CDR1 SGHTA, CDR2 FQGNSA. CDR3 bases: TGTGCCAGCAGCCCATCTACCCGGGAGACCCAGTACTTC. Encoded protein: CASSPSTRETQYF.

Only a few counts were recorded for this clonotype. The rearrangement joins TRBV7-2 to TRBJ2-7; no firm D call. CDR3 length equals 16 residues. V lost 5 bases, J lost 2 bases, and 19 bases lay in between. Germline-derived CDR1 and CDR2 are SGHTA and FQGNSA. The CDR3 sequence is CASSHRTMTRAYEQYF. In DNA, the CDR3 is TGTGCCAGCAGCCACCGCACCATGACACGAGCCTACGAGCAGTACTTC.

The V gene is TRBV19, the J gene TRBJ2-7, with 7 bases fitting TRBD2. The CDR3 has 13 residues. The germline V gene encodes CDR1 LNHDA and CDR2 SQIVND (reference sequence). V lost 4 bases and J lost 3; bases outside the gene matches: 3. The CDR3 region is CASSNGLVYEQYF. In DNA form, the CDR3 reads TGTGCCAGTAGTAACGGACTAGTCTACGAGCAGTACTTC. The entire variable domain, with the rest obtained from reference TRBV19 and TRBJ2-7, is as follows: DGGITQSPKYLFRKEGQNVTLSCEQNLNHDAMYWYRQDPGQGLRLIYYSQIVNDFQKGDIAEGYSVSREKKESFPLTVTSAQKNPTAFYLCASSNGLVYEQYFGPGTRLTVT.

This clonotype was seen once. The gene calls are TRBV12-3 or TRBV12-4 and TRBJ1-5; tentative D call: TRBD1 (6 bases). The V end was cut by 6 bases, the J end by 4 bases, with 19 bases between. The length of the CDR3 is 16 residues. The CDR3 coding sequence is TGTGCCAGCAGCCCTGGCGGGGGGCGGTTTAATCAGCCCCAGCATTTT. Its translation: CASSPGGGRFNQPQHF.

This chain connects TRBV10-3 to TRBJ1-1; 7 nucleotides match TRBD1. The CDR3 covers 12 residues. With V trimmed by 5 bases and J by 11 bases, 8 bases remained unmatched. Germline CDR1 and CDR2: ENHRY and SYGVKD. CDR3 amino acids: CAISRDSRRAFF. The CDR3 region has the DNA TGTGCCATCAGTAGGGACAGCCGGCGGGCTTTCTTT.

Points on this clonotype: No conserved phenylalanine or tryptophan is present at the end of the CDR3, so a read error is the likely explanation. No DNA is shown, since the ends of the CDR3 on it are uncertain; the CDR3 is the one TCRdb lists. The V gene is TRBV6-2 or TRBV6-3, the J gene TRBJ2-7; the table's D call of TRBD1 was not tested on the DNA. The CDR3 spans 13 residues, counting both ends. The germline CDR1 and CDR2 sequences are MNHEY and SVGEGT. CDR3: CASSTGQGDLASG.

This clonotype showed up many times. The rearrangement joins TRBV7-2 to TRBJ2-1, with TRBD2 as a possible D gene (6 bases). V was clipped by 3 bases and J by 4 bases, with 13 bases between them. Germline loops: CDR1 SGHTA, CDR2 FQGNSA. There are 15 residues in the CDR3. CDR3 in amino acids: CASSFGGRVYNEQFF. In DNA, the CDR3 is TGTGCCAGCAGCTTCGGGGGAAGGGTGTACAATGAGCAGTTCTTC.

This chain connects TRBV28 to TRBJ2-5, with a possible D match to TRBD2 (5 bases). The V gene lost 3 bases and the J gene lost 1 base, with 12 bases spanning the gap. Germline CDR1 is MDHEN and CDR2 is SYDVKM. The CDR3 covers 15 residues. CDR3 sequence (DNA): TGTGCCAGCAGTTTCTTGGGAGTTGGCCAAGAGACCCAGTACTTC. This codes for CASSFLGVGQETQYF.

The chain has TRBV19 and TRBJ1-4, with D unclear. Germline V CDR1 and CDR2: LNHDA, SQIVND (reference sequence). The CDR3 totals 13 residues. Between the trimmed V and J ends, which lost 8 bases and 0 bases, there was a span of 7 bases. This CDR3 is CASSGATNEKLFF. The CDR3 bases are TGTGCCAGTTCGGGCGCAACTAATGAAAAACTGTTTTTT.

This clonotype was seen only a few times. In DNA form, the CDR3 reads TGTGCCAGCAGCTTATCGACTAGCGGGAGTAGTACCTACGAGCAGTACTTC. This encodes CASSLSTSGSSTYEQYF. V is TRBV7-9 and J is TRBJ2-7; 12 bases match TRBD2. The CDR3 runs 17 residues. J was trimmed by 2 bases and V by 2 bases; bases with no gene match: 7. Germline V gives CDR1 SEHNR, CDR2 FQNEAQ (reference sequence).

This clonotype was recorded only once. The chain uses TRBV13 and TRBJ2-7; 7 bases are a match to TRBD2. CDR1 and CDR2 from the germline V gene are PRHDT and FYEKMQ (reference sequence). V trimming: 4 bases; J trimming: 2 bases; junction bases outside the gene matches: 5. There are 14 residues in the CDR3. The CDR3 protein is CASSSRLAAYEQYF. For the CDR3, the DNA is TGTGCCAGCAGCTCACGGCTAGCGGCCTACGAGCAGTACTTC. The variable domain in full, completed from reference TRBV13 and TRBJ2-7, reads AAGVIQSPRHLIKEKRETATLKCYPIPRHDTVYWYQQGPGQDPQFLISFYEKMQSDKGSIPDRFSAQQFSDYHSELNMSSLELGDSALYFCASSSRLAAYEQYFGPGTRLTVT.

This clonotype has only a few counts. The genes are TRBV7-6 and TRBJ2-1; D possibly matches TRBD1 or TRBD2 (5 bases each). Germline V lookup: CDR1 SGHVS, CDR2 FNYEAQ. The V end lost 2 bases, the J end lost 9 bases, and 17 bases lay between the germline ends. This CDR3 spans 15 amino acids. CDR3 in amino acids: CASSLRRGVEPEQFF. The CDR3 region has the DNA TGTGCCAGCAGCTTAAGGCGAGGGGTAGAACCTGAGCAGTTCTTC.